This T cell receptor beta chain came from a study of blood T cells in healthy people across ages. This clonotype has more than one count but fewer than ten. Total RNA extracted from each sample amounted to at least 5 micrograms. This CDR3 comprises 14 residues. V gave up 0 bases and J gave up 2 bases, with 8 bases separating them. Germline V gives CDR1 DFQATT, CDR2 SNEGSKA (reference sequence). Primed by a sample-barcoded 5' primer and a J-beta primer mix, a second PCR proceeded for roughly 6 to 12 cycles. TCRdb ran MiXCR on the 5' RACE reads and lists one entry per CDR3 protein. The sample includes hundreds of thousands of distinct CDR3 sequences, under 55% of them seen just once.

This TCR was recovered from a man between 60 and 75 years old in good health. The rearrangement uses TRBV20-1 and TRBJ1-5; D ambiguous. The sample consisted of blood. This CDR3 is CSAREGSGNQPQHF. CDR3 in DNA: TGCAGTGCTAGAGAGGGGTCGGGCAATCAGCCCCAGCATTTT.